This TCR beta chain was recorded in a study of tumor-infiltrating lymphocytes in primary liver carcinoma. Turning to the study itself: The cohort included men and women aged 30 to 69 years. Sequenced samples came back with roughly 3.5 to 8 million productive TCRbeta reads, and the counts looked alike across tissue types.

CDR1 is MGHRA, CDR2 YSYEKL, per germline. The CDR3 covers 16 residues. With regard to this clonotype: At one of its ends the junction is not consistent with the germline gene, which may arise from a read error.

Total RNA and DNA came together from 20-30 mg of bulk tissue without cell sorting. All patients had surgically resected primary liver carcinoma. Using a constant-region primer together with ProtoScript II reverse transcriptase, TCR beta cDNA was made from roughly 520 ng of total RNA. Researchers made the TCR beta libraries by running three nested multiplex PCR rounds with slightly modified ARM-PCR. Each of the first two PCR rounds ran approximately 10 cycles with TRBV1-TRBV30 forward and C-beta reverse primers. TCRdb reanalysed the multiplex PCR reads using MiXCR and keeps one entry per CDR3 protein. The table records some 25,000 distinct CDR3 sequences, nearly 80% of them present only once.

The clonotype comes from a man aged 35 to 55 with primary liver carcinoma and hepatitis B virus infection. The sequencing sample was made of liver tumor tissue from sampling region 3. Subset meaning: tumor region T3, left-lateral pole. The chain combines TRBV4-1 with TRBJ2-2; 9 bases fit TRBD1. CDR3 DNA: TGCGCCGGCAACGATCTGGACAGGGGATTAACCGGGGAGCTATTTTTT. Translated: CAGNDLDRGLTGELFF.